A single sample gave rise to the 8 T cell receptor beta chains below, sequenced in a study of identical twins. TCRdb redid the calling of the 5' RACE reads with MiXCR, one entry per CDR3 protein. There are approximately 680,000 distinct CDR3 sequences in the sample; under 8.5% occur only once, and roughly 1.5% lies in the top ten. These data were likewise used in another study, on yellow fever vaccine responses in identical twins.

The sample comprised PBMCs. The receptors stem from a woman aged 18-30 years in good health.

The V and J genes are TRBV18 and TRBJ1-1; 8 bases match TRBD1. The CDR3 is made up of 13 amino acids. Germline CDR1 is KGHSH and CDR2 is LQKENI. The V segment lost 7 bases and the J segment 4 bases; nucleotides outside the gene matches: 5. The CDR3 region is CASWTGTGTEAFF. For the CDR3, the DNA is TGTGCCAGCTGGACAGGGACCGGCACTGAAGCTTTCTTT. Full variable domain (missing parts from reference TRBV18 and TRBJ1-1): NAGVMQNPRHLVRRRGQEARLRCSPMKGHSHVYWYRQLPEEGLKFMVYLQKENIIDESGMPKERFSAEFPKEGPSILRIQQVVRGDSAAYFCASWTGTGTEAFFGQGTRLTVV.

This sequence joins TRBV28 and TRBJ2-1, with a possible D match to TRBD2 (6 bases). The CDR3 is 12 amino acids. Trimming cost V 8 bases and J 7 bases, with 12 bases left between them. Germline V gene data show CDR1 as MDHEN and CDR2 as SYDVKM. The CDR3 sequence: CASGLAMNEQFF. The CDR3 DNA is TGTGCCAGCGGGCTAGCGATGAATGAGCAGTTCTTC.

The chain couples TRBV5-1 to TRBJ1-1; D ambiguous. This CDR3 is built from 15 residues. CDR1 is SGHRS, CDR2 YFSETQ, per germline. Trimming removed 0 bases from V and 0 bases from J, with 9 bases in between. The CDR3 loop reads CASSLVVGMNTEAFF. The CDR3 DNA sequence: TGCGCCAGCAGCTTGGTTGTGGGGATGAACACTGAAGCTTTCTTT. Based on the CDR3 plus reference TRBV5-1 and TRBJ1-1, the full variable domain is KAGVTQTPRYLIKTRGQQVTLSCSPISGHRSVSWYQQTPGQGLQFLFEYFSETQRNKGNFPGRFSGRQFSNSRSEMNVSTLELGDSALYLCASSLVVGMNTEAFFGQGTRLTVV.

The chain carries TRBV3-1 and TRBJ2-5, with D uncertain. The length of the CDR3 is 14 residues. V was trimmed by 4 bases and J by 4 bases, leaving 13 bases between them. Germline assignment: CDR1 LGHDT and CDR2 YNNKEL (reference sequence). The CDR3 nucleotides read TGTGCCAGCAGCCCCAGCTTTTCCCCAGAGACCCAGTACTTC. As protein: CASSPSFSPETQYF.

This clonotype was counted many times. CDR3: CASRGNNGELFF. In DNA form, the CDR3 reads TGTGCCAGCCGGGGGAATAACGGGGAGCTGTTTTTT. The chain carries TRBV12-3 or TRBV12-4 and TRBJ2-2, with D possibly TRBD2 on 6 matching bases. The germline V and J ends were trimmed by 8 bases and 7 bases, with 11 bases remaining between them. This CDR3 spans 12 amino acids.

The J gene is TRBJ1-4, the V gene TRBV20-1, with no clear D. Germline CDR1 reads DFQATT; CDR2 reads SNEGSKA (reference sequence). V was pared by 5 bases and J by 11 bases, with 18 bases between. The CDR3 contains 13 residues. The CDR3 DNA reads TGCAGTGCTCCTATCCTGGCTCCTTTGAAACTGTTTTTT. Translation: CSAPILAPLKLFF.

This clonotype was counted many times. V gene TRBV6-5 combines with J gene TRBJ1-2; the match to TRBD1 covers 8 bases. Per the germline V gene, CDR1 is MNHEY and CDR2 is SVGAGI. CDR3 size: 16 residues. After removal of 4 bases from V and 4 bases from J, the junction contained 11 bases not matched to a gene. The CDR3 DNA reads as TGTGCCAGCAGTTCTCTCTCACGGACAGGGCGCTATGGCTACACCTTC. Translating it yields CASSSLSRTGRYGYTF.

This clonotype has more than one count but fewer than ten. The rearrangement uses TRBV20-1 and TRBJ2-1, with D possibly called TRBD1 or TRBD2 (5 bases each). The V end was cut by 6 bases, the J end by 4 bases, with 16 bases between. CDR1 and CDR2 from the germline V gene are DFQATT and SNEGSKA (reference sequence). The CDR3 contains 14 residues. CDR3 coding DNA: TGCAGTGCGCGCCCGGGACCAAGTTACAATGAGCAGTTCTTC. It yields the protein CSARPGPSYNEQFF.